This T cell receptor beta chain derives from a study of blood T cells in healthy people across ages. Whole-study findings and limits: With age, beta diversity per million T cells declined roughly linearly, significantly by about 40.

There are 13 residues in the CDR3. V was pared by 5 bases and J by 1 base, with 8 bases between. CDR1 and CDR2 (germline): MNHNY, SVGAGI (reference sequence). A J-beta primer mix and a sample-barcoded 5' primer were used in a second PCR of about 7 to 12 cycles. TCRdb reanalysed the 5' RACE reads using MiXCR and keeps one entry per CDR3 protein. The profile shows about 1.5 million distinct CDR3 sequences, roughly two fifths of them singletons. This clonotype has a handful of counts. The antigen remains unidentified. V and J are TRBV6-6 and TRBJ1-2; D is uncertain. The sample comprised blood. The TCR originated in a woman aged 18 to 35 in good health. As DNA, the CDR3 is TGTGCCAGCAGTGACGAAAGTAACTATGGCTACACCTTC. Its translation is CASSDESNYGYTF.